This TCR beta chain stems from a study of blood T cell repertoires in COVID-19. Clones were sequenced by immunoSEQ multiplex PCR, and TCRdb holds only the in-frame ones, with some missing. The sample records more than 300,000 clones, 65% to 90% being singletons. Participants were aged roughly 18 to 90 years, lived in over 20 US areas, and enrolled virtually. In Cohort 3, a recovered donor had either two negative PCRs, clearance, or symptom resolution. The CDR3 runs to 18 residues. V lost 1 base, J lost 3 bases, and 19 bases lay in between. The V gene's germline CDR1 is LNHDA and CDR2 SQIVND (reference sequence).

Specimen: PBMCs or T cells enriched from blood (not recorded which). The origin of this receptor is a young woman who had recovered from COVID-19. The chain combines TRBV19 with TRBJ2-4; D is uncertain. Written as DNA, the CDR3 is TGTGCCAGTAGTATAGGGTGGAAACAGTTACAAGTCAAAAACATTCAGTACTTC. Translated, it gives CASSIGWKQLQVKNIQYF.